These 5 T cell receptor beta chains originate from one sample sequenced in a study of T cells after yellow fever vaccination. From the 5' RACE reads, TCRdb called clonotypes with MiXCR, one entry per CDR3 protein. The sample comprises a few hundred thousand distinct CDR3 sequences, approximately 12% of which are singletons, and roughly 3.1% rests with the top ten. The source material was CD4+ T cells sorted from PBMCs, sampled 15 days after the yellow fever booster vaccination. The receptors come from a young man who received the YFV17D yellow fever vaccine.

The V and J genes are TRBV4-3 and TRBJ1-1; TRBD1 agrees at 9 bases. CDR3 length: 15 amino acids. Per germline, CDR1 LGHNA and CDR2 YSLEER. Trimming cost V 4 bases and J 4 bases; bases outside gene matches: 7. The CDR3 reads CASSREDRGSTEAFF. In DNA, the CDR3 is TGCGCCAGCAGCCGAGAGGACAGGGGAAGCACTGAAGCTTTCTTT.

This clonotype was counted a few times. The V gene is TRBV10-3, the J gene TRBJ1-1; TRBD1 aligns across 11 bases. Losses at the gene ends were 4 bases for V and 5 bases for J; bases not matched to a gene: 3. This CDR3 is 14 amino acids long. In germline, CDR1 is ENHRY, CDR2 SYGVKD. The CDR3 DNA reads TGTGCCATCAGTGGTGGGACAGGGGGGACTGAAGCTTTCTTT. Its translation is CAISGGTGGTEAFF.

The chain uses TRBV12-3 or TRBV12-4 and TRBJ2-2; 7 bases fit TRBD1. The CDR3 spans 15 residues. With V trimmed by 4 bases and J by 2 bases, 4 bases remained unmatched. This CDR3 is CASSSGQVNTGELFF. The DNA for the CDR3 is TGTGCCAGCAGTTCCGGACAGGTCAACACCGGGGAGCTGTTTTTT.

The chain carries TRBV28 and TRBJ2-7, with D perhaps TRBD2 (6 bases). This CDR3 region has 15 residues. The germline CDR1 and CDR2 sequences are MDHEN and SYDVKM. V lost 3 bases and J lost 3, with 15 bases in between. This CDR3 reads CASSLYGAGFYEQYV. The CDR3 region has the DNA TGTGCCAGCAGTTTGTACGGGGCGGGGTTCTACGAGCAGTACGTC.

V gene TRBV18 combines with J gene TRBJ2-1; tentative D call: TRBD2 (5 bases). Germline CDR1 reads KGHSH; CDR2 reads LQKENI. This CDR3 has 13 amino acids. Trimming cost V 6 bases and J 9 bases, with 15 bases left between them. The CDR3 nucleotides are TGTGCCAGCTCGCCCTACGGGGATGGTGAGCAGTTCTTC. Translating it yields CASSPYGDGEQFF.